What follows are 21 T cell receptor beta chains derived from one specimen sequenced in a study of Ad26.COV2.S vaccination and SARS-CoV-2 variants. Profiled with immunoSEQ multiplex PCR; TCRdb holds only in-frame clones, not every one. This sample has under 250,000 clones, with around 88% found just once. The treatment here: about 20 received Ad26.COV2.S at low or high dose, single or two shots; several received placebo; per-sample allocation not given. The samples date from day 63 after the first vaccine or placebo injection. Sequences were derived from peripheral blood, sampled in a trial of Ad26.COV2.S vaccine versus placebo. Receptors originate from a person aged 18-65 years who received the Ad26.COV2.S COVID-19 vaccine or a placebo.

The chain carries TRBV2 and TRBJ1-2, with D tentatively TRBD1 (6 bases). The CDR3 spans 14 residues. CDR1 is SNHLY, CDR2 FYNNEI, per germline. Between the trimmed V and J ends, which lost 5 bases and 0 bases, there was a span of 10 bases. The CDR3 here is CASSWTEANYGYTF. As DNA, the CDR3 is TGTGCCAGCAGTTGGACAGAAGCTAACTATGGCTACACCTTC.

This chain links TRBV9 with TRBJ2-5; TRBD2 matches 8 bases. Per the germline V gene, CDR1 is SGDLS and CDR2 is YYNGEE. V was clipped by 4 bases and J by 7 bases; unmatched bases: 3. This CDR3 spans 12 amino acids. CDR3 protein: CASSREGGTQYF. In nucleotides, the CDR3 is TGTGCCAGCAGCCGGGAGGGAGGGACCCAGTACTTC.

V and J are TRBV6-1 and TRBJ2-7; D gene uncertain. Germline-derived CDR1 and CDR2 are MNHNS and SASEGT. V gave up 0 bases and J gave up 3 bases, with 12 bases separating them. This CDR3 has 15 amino acids. The CDR3 spells CASSEAQQIYYEQYF. CDR3 DNA sequence: TGTGCCAGCAGTGAAGCGCAGCAGATATACTACGAGCAGTACTTC.

There are a few counts of this clone. The rearrangement uses TRBV2 and TRBJ1-1; D not certain. CDR3 size: 13 residues. Trimming removed 5 bases from V and 1 base from J, with 8 bases in between. Germline CDR1 is SNHLY and CDR2 is FYNNEI. CDR3 residues: CASSLLENTEAFF. DNA of the CDR3: TGTGCCAGCAGTTTGTTGGAGAACACTGAAGCTTTCTTT. The whole variable domain, remainder taken from reference TRBV2 and TRBJ1-1, is EPEVTQTPSHQVTQMGQEVILRCVPISNHLYFYWYRQILGQKVEFLVSFYNNEISEKSEIFDDQFSVERPDGSNFTLKIRSTKLEDSAMYFCASSLLENTEAFFGQGTRLTVV.

The chain couples TRBV28 to TRBJ2-7, with 10 bases that match TRBD1. The CDR3 is made up of 12 amino acids. Trimming removed 6 bases from V and 9 bases from J; junction bases left unmatched: 5. CDR1 is MDHEN and CDR2 is SYDVKM in the germline V gene. CDR3: CASRSTGGRQYV. The CDR3 bases are TGTGCCAGCAGGTCGACAGGGGGCAGGCAGTACGTC.

This clone has only one observation. V and J are TRBV11-3 and TRBJ2-3; 10 bases are a match to TRBD1. This CDR3 has 16 residues. Per germline, CDR1 SGHNT and CDR2 YENEEA. The J segment lost 5 bases and the V segment lost 3 bases, leaving 8 bases of the junction unmatched. The CDR3 is CASSFPSRDRGDTQYF. CDR3 coding DNA: TGTGCCAGCAGCTTCCCGTCCCGGGACAGGGGAGATACGCAGTATTTT.

V and J are TRBV5-6 and TRBJ1-2; D unclear. This CDR3 is 13 amino acids long. Trimming pared 4 bases from V and 8 bases from J, leaving 15 bases between. The germline V gene encodes CDR1 SGHDT and CDR2 YYEEEE. CDR3: CASSPDGNGGYTF. Written as DNA, the CDR3 is TGTGCCAGCAGCCCGGACGGGAACGGGGGCTACACCTTC.

This clone occurred once. J is TRBJ2-3 and V is TRBV7-8; tentatively, D is TRBD1 (5 bases). Trimming took off 4 bases at V and 0 bases at J, with 11 bases between the two ends. CDR1 and CDR2 (germline): SGHVS, FQNEAQ. The CDR3 covers 15 residues. The CDR3 is CASSSTGVSTDTQYF. The CDR3 DNA sequence: TGTGCCAGCAGCTCCACAGGAGTTAGCACAGATACGCAGTATTTT.

The V gene is TRBV2, the J gene TRBJ1-2; perhaps TRBD1 as D (5 bases). V was clipped by 6 bases and J by 3 bases, with 14 bases between them. This CDR3 has 14 amino acids. The germline CDR1 and CDR2 sequences are SNHLY and FYNNEI. The CDR3 loop reads CASSLTGTYYGYTF. The DNA for the CDR3 is TGTGCCAGCAGCCTTACCGGGACCTACTATGGCTACACCTTC.

V and J are TRBV30 and TRBJ1-1; tentative D call: TRBD1 (5 bases). Trimming pared 5 bases from V and 5 bases from J, leaving 18 bases between. The CDR3 is 14 amino acids. CDR1 and CDR2 from the germline V gene are GTSNPN and SVGIG (reference sequence). CDR3 sequence (DNA): TGTGCCTGGCTATCAGGGAACCTGGGGACTGAAGCTTTCTTT. It translates to CAWLSGNLGTEAFF.

The V call is TRBV6-4, the J call TRBJ2-3; TRBD2 matches at 13 bases. The germline CDR1 and CDR2 sequences are MRHNA and SNTAGT. The CDR3 is 16 amino acids. V was pared by 3 bases and J by 1 base, with 1 base of the junction left unmatched. The DNA of the CDR3 is TGTGCCAGCAGTGAAGGACTAGCGGGGGGCACAGATACGCAGTATTTT. Translating it yields CASSEGLAGGTDTQYF.

This clone was observed a few times. J is TRBJ2-2 and V is TRBV30; D gene ambiguous. The CDR3 covers 12 residues. Germline loops: CDR1 GTSNPN, CDR2 SVGIG (reference sequence). The ends were cut back, 7 bases at V and 4 bases at J, with 10 bases in the middle. Here the CDR3 reads CAFGRFTGELFF. In DNA, the CDR3 is TGTGCCTTCGGACGGTTCACCGGGGAGCTGTTTTTT. Supplemented by reference TRBV30 and TRBJ2-2, the full variable domain reads SQTIHQWPATLVQPVGSPLSLECTVEGTSNPNLYWYRQAAGRGLQLLFYSVGIGQISSEVPQNLSASRPQDRQFILSSKKLLLSDSGFYLCAFGRFTGELFFGEGSRLTVL.

The chain employs TRBV6-6 and TRBJ1-1; D not resolved. Looked up from germline, CDR1 is MNHNY and CDR2 is SVGAGI (reference sequence). This CDR3 is built from 12 residues. V gave up 6 bases and J gave up 4 bases, with 9 bases separating them. The CDR3 coding sequence is TGTGCCAGCAGCCAGGTGGGCACTGAAGCTTTCTTT. Protein sequence: CASSQVGTEAFF.

This clone was observed a handful of times. The identical CDR3 is also encoded by other nucleotide sequences in the sample. The chain has TRBV18 and TRBJ2-7; no clear D. CDR3 length: 14 amino acids. Trimming took 4 bases from V and 0 from J, leaving 10 bases between them. Germline V gene sequence: CDR1 KGHSH, CDR2 LQKENI. The CDR3 region has the DNA TGTGCCAGCTCACGTGGGTCATCCTCCTACGAGCAGTACGTC. It specifies CASSRGSSSYEQYV.

This chain links TRBV11-3 with TRBJ2-1; 7 bases agree with TRBD1. Trimming removed 2 bases from V and 7 bases from J; junction bases left unmatched: 14. In germline, CDR1 is SGHNT, CDR2 YENEEA. The CDR3 contains 17 residues. The chain's CDR3 is CASSLPQGTVPRNEQFF. In nucleotides, the CDR3 is TGTGCCAGCAGCTTACCCCAAGGGACAGTCCCTAGGAATGAGCAGTTCTTC. Supplemented by reference TRBV11-3 and TRBJ2-1, the full variable domain reads EAGVVQSPRYKIIEKKQPVAFWCNPISGHNTLYWYLQNLGQGPELLIRYENEEAVDDSQLPKDRFSAERLKGVDSTLKIQPAELGDSAVYLCASSLPQGTVPRNEQFFGPGTRLTVL.

This chain joins TRBV27 and TRBJ2-1; 8 nucleotides match TRBD2. J was trimmed by 7 bases and V by 0 bases; bases with no gene match: 8. CDR1 and CDR2 (germline): MNHEY, SMNVEV (reference sequence). This CDR3 has 16 amino acids. Here the CDR3 reads CASSLSLAGGRNEQFF. The DNA for the CDR3 is TGTGCCAGCAGTTTATCGTTGGCGGGGGGTAGGAATGAGCAGTTCTTC.

The chain links TRBV19 to TRBJ1-5; weak D call: TRBD1 (6 bases). The V end was cut by 8 bases, the J end by 6 bases, with 17 bases between. The CDR3 length is 14 residues. In germline, CDR1 is LNHDA, CDR2 SQIVND (reference sequence). The CDR3 DNA sequence: TGTGCCAGTGACGGCACAGGGCCCGGTCAGCCCCAGCATTTT. Its translation is CASDGTGPGQPQHF.

J is TRBJ1-1 and V is TRBV25-1; D is perhaps TRBD1 (5 bases). Germline values: CDR1 MGHDK, CDR2 SYGVNS. V shed 3 bases and J shed 1 base, with 15 bases lying between them. This CDR3 has 16 residues. CDR3 in amino acids: CASSDYQGSGNTEAFF. CDR3 nucleotides: TGTGCCAGCAGTGATTACCAGGGTTCGGGGAACACTGAAGCTTTCTTT.

V and J are TRBV19 and TRBJ1-2; TRBD1 is a possible D gene (5 bases). In germline, CDR1 is LNHDA, CDR2 SQIVND (reference sequence). This CDR3 comprises 12 residues. Trimming pared 6 bases from V and 3 bases from J, leaving 8 bases between. CDR3 amino acids: CASRWGDYGYTF. CDR3 DNA sequence: TGTGCCAGTAGATGGGGGGACTATGGCTACACCTTC.

CDR3: CASSLASEQFF. DNA for the CDR3: TGTGCCAGCAGCTTGGCGAGTGAGCAGTTCTTC. V and J are TRBV5-6 and TRBJ2-1, with D unresolved. CDR3 length: 11 amino acids. Germline CDR1 and CDR2: SGHDT and YYEEEE. V was clipped by 0 bases and J by 9 bases, with 4 bases between them.

The chain uses TRBV5-1 and TRBJ2-1; 10 bases line up with TRBD1. The CDR3 length is 16 residues. The germline gives CDR1 SGHRS, CDR2 YFSETQ. J was trimmed by 10 bases and V by 6 bases; bases with no gene match: 16. Here the CDR3 reads CASTLLPGQGTPEQFF. As DNA, the CDR3 is TGCGCCAGCACTCTGCTGCCGGGACAGGGGACCCCCGAGCAGTTCTTC.